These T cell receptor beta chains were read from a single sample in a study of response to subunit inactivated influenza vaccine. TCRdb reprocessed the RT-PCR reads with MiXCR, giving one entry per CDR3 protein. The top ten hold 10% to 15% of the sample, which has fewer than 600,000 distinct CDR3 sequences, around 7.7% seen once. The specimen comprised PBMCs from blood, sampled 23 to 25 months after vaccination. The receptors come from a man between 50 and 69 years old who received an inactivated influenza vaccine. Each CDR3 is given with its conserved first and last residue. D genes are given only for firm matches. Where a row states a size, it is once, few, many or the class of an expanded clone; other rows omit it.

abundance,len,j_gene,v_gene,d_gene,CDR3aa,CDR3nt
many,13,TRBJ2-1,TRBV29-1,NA,CSVGRVLMHEQFF,TGCAGCGTGGGTCGGGTCCTAATGCATGAGCAGTTCTTC
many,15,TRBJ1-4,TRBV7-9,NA,CASSLAQVTGEKLFF,TGTGCCAGCAGCTTAGCCCAGGTTACGGGTGAAAAACTGTTTTTT
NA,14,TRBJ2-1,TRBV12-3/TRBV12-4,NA,CASSFDVRYNEQFF,TGTGCCAGCAGTTTTGATGTCAGGTACAATGAGCAGTTCTTC
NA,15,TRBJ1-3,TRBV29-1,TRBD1,CSVVTGMSSGNTIYF,TGCAGCGTTGTGACAGGGATGAGCTCTGGAAACACCATATATTTT
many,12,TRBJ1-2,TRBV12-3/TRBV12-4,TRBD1,CASSFRQGGYTF,TGTGCCAGCAGTTTCCGACAGGGTGGCTACACCTTC
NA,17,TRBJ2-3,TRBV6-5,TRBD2,CASSYGASGRDTDTQYF,TGTGCCAGCAGTTACGGGGCTAGCGGGAGGGACACAGATACGCAGTATTTT
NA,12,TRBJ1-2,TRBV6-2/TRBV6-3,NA,CASSYVGPPYTF,TGTGCCAGCAGTTACGTCGGGCCCCCGTACACCTTC
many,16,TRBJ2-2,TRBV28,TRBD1,CASDGAGTGNTGELFF,TGTGCCAGCGACGGGGCCGGGACAGGGAACACCGGGGAGCTGTTTTTT
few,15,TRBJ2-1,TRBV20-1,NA,CSARHTESSYNEQFF,TGCAGTGCTAGACATACCGAGAGCTCCTACAATGAGCAGTTCTTC
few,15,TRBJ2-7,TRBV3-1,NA,CASSHSDTLSGEQYF,TGTGCCAGCAGCCATTCCGACACGCTATCAGGCGAGCAGTACTTC
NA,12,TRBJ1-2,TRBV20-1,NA,CSASGPTHRYTF,TGCAGTGCTTCCGGACCGACACACCGCTACACCTTC
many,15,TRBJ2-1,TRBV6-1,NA,CASSPARSSYNEQFF,TGTGCCAGCAGTCCCGCCCGAAGCTCCTACAATGAGCAGTTCTTC
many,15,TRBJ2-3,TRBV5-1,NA,CASSLGTVPTDTQYF,TGCGCCAGCAGCTTGGGTACAGTGCCCACAGATACGCAGTATTTT
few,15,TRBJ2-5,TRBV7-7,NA,CASSLDSGSAETQYF,TGTGCCAGCAGCTTAGATTCGGGGAGTGCGGAGACCCAGTACTTC
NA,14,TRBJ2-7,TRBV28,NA,CASRTTGGVSEQYF,TGTGCCAGCAGAACTACAGGGGGGGTGAGCGAGCAGTACTTC
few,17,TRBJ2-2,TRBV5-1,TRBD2,CASSETSGYANTGELFF,TGCGCCAGCAGCGAGACTAGCGGATACGCGAACACCGGGGAGCTGTTTTTT
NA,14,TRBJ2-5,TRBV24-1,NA,CATSPVGGRETQYF,TGTGCCACCAGTCCCGTGGGGGGCAGAGAGACCCAGTACTTC
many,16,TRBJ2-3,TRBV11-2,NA,CASSPVRRGSTDTQYF,TGTGCCAGCAGCCCCGTCCGGCGGGGATCCACAGATACGCAGTATTTT
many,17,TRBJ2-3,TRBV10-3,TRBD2,CAISDKLLAGSTDTQYF,TGTGCCATCAGTGACAAATTACTAGCGGGAAGCACAGATACGCAGTATTTT
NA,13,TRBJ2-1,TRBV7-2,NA,CASSQRWGNEQFF,TGTGCCAGCAGCCAAAGGTGGGGGAATGAGCAGTTCTTC
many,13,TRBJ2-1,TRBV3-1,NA,CASSQVGGTEQFF,TGTGCCAGCAGCCAAGTCGGGGGCACTGAGCAGTTCTTC
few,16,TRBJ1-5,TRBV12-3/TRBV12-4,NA,CASSPLDRPSNQPQHF,TGTGCCAGCAGTCCCCTGGACAGACCTAGCAATCAGCCCCAGCATTTT